This TCR beta chain was sequenced in a study of beta chain features in type 1 diabetes (dated by TCRdb to the late 2010s). For the study in its entirety: No differences in mean age, gender distribution, total cell number or subset yield were found between patients and healthy donors. Whereas all 28 donors provided naive and central memory subsets, regulatory and stem cell-like memory subsets were isolated from just 8 patients and about eight healthy donors. In the study, recently diagnosed type 1 diabetes patients and matched healthy donors were compared on the TCRB repertoires of their sorted circulating CD4+ T cell subsets. Across all samples, 107,917,701 sorted cells were examined, and cell number per subset correlated strongly with RNA yield. On the study overall, not on this receptor specifically: Because cDNA rather than genomic DNA was sequenced, highly expressing activated cells could have been over-represented, although no difference in activation and CD3 levels was found between groups. Naive, central memory and regulatory TCRB repertoires appeared to be more similar among patients than among healthy donors. Shorter templates might be favored by PCR, yet because patient and control samples were amplified and corrected together, any such skew would affect both groups equally. Because the HLA sub-analyses included only small numbers of individuals, any influence of HLA type on TCRB rearrangement was left unresolved. A moderate but significant shortening of TCRB CDR3 length was observed in type 1 diabetes patients in all four CD4+ subsets. At VDJ recombination sites, patients with type 1 diabetes made fewer insertions and deleted more nucleotides, a pattern implying thymic rearrangement abnormalities.

This clone was found many times. Its cognate antigen has yet to be identified. There are no base qualities to consult, and no much larger clone falls within one base. Trimming costs V 3 bases and J 9 bases, and their ends lie 15 bases apart. As encoded in the germline V gene (reference sequence), CDR1 is PRHDT while CDR2 is FYEKMQ. The CDR3 spans 14 residues, from the cysteine through the phenylalanine. Solely the CDR3 DNA is kept, with 42 bases framed from the first base. Each donor gave one peripheral blood draw, averaging about 120 mL, which was collected into heparinised tubes. A BD FACSAria II was used to sort naive, central memory, regulatory and stem cell-like memory CD4+ T cells with a panel that included CD45RO, CCR7, CD25, CD127, CD95 and CD27. Purity was above 95% for every sorted population. Right away, PBMCs were isolated by Lymphoprep density gradient centrifugation and were stained directly, with no culture step. Samples were stained and sorted in pairs, with one healthy donor and one patient per experiment, so that batch effects were minimized.

The entire amount of isolated RNA was reverse transcribed using the High Capacity cDNA Reverse Transcription Kit, so the sequenced TCRB transcripts were expressed ones. Deep immunoSEQ sequencing was applied to naive, central memory and regulatory T cell samples, giving an average of about 3.7 million total reads per sample. After sorted cells were lysed in RLT buffer, RNA was extracted with DNase-treated RNeasy Micro or Mini kits, with the choice depending on cell number. Each cell subset was processed separately to prevent cross-contamination, with patient and healthy donor samples processed together. Using the immunoSEQ multiplex PCR, TCRB sequences were amplified from cDNA into 87-bp fragments spanning the CDR3 region. Sequencing of the amplicons was performed on the Illumina HiSeq platform. The study's own analysis went as follows. Synthetic template baselines were used to correct PCR bias computationally, reads within Hamming distance 2 were collapsed, and singletons that could not be merged were discarded. Reads were aligned against IMGT to assign V, D and J genes, CDR3 length and insertions or deletions at six rearrangement sites. Clonotype counts were normalized to sorted cell number within each subset before computing true diversity and Gini coefficients with the tcR R package. The overlap coefficient, calculated on TCRB nucleotide sequences, was used to quantify repertoire sharing. Out-of-frame TCRB sequences from naive cells were analyzed as a proxy for the pre-selection repertoire. In TCRdb, the immuneACCESS table is reduced to in-frame sequences with V and J assigned. These tables do not hold every clone; where another copy was compared, an unresolved V gene accounts for under half, and the others remain unexplained. Clonal size and the V and J genes are those of that table, whereas D and trimming came from the DNA. The sample table contains under 450,000 clones; only one count was recorded for approximately 15% of them. Of the sample, 0.03% to 0.04% falls within the top ten clones.

The chain uses TRBV13 and TRBJ2-4; tentative D gene TRBD1, with 6 bases matching. The clonotype was recovered from a man aged 25 to 40 in good health. Source material: naive CD4+ T cells from blood. According to the study, the label for this sample's cell subset or site signals: true naive CD4+ T cells. The nucleotides are TGTGCCAGCAGCTTCCGAAGCAGGGGAATCATTCAGTACTTC. This sequence encodes CASSFRSRGIIQYF.